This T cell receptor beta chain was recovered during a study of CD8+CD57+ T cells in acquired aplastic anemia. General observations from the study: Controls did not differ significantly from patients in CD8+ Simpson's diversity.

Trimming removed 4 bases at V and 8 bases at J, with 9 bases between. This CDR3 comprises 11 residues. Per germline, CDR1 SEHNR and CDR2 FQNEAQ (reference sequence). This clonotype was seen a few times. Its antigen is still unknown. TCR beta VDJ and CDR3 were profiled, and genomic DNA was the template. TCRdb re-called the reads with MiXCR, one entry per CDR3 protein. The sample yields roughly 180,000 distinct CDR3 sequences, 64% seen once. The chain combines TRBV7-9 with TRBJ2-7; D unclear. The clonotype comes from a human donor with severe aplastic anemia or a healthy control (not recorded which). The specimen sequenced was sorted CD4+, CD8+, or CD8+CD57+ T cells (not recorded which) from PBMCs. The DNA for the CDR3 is TGTGCCAGCAGCTCAACAGAAAAGCAGTACTTC. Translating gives CASSSTEKQYF.